The sequence of this T cell receptor beta chain was determined in a study of T cells in tuberculosis (dated by TCRdb to the late 2010s). Regarding the research as a whole: In the study, CD1B tetramers and high-throughput TCR immunosequencing were combined to characterize T cells specific for the mycobacterial lipid antigen glucose monomycolate (GMM).

Results the study describes overall, beyond this receptor: T cells that bind the CD1B-GMM tetramer with low affinity may have been missed by the stringent sort gate.

This clone is termed medium-sized (0.01 to 0.1%). Base qualities are missing; no much larger clone stands one base away. PBMC were thawed, rested overnight, stained with GMM-loaded CD1B tetramer, a Live/Dead dye and anti-CD3, and then sorted on a FACS Aria II. The CD1B tetramers were loaded with C32 glucose monomycolate that had been purified from Rhodococcus equi. Before cryopreservation, the PBMC later used for tetramer sorting had been depleted of CD14-expressing monocytes as part of a separate study. From each donor, 75,000 to 100,000 tetramer-negative cells were sorted and analyzed together with the tetramer-positive cells. Antigen-specific T cells were sorted from a handful of healthy South African adults using GMM-loaded CD1B tetramers. The CDR3 holds 14 amino acids from the cysteine to the phenylalanine. Only the CDR3 DNA stays, 42 bases, in frame from base 1. CDR1 LNHNV and CDR2 YYDKDF were looked up in the germline V gene (reference sequence). Deletion took 8 bases off V and 5 bases off J, with a span of 19 bases between the germline ends.

Because TCR-alpha and TCR-beta chains were sequenced unpaired, no information on chain pairing was available. TCR libraries were generated with the immunoSEQ multiplex PCR assay, using TCR-beta and/or TCR-alpha/delta assays for each sample. The Illumina high-throughput platform was used to sequence the amplified TCR libraries. In the source study's methods: Clustering and dimensionality reduction relied on pairwise TCRdist distances among GMM-specific receptors from T cells that were either sorted ex vivo or expanded in vitro. Sequence motifs, defined by gene usage and CDR3 content, were tested for enrichment in tetramer-positive compared with tetramer-negative populations. TCRdb stores this immuneACCESS table with in-frame sequences only. Part of the clones is absent; in the studies checked, under half of the shortfall reflects unresolved V genes, and no reason is known for the rest. The V and J calls and clone size were taken over from that table, and D and trimming were inferred from the DNA. Recorded for this sample are around 50,000 clones; roughly 88% of them occurred a single time. Clones ranked in the top ten supply around a fifth of the sample.

The TCR sequence derives from an adult woman with latent tuberculosis. The rearrangement joined TRBV15 to TRBJ2-7; TRBD1 is perhaps the D gene, given 5 matching bases. The sequenced sample was CD1b-GMM tetramer-negative cells sorted from PBMCs. Read against the paper, the sample's cell subset or site label means: T cells not binding CD1B-GMM tetramer, sorted from same donor. The encoded CDR3 is CATGPGNPSDEQYF. The DNA sequence is given as TGTGCCACCGGGCCAGGGAATCCCTCGGACGAGCAGTACTTC.